The rows below give T cell receptor beta chains drawn from one sample of a study of cytomegalovirus exposure and HLA in healthy donors. The data were produced by immunoSEQ multiplex PCR, yet TCRdb's version contains in-frame clones alone and is incomplete. The data contain some 140,000 clones, about 80% of them singletons. Sequences were obtained from PBMCs. Receptors originate from a middle-aged man in good health and CMV-seronegative. Each CDR3 is given with its conserved first and last residue. The order of the fields is clone size, D gene, J gene, V gene, CDR3 protein, CDR3 DNA. D genes are given only for firm matches. A row's size may be missing; if present it is once, few, many or a size class.

clone size: .; D gene: TRBD1; J gene: TRBJ1-2; V gene: TRBV27; CDR3 protein: CASSPTDRANYGYTF; CDR3 DNA: TGTGCCAGCAGTCCGACCGACAGGGCTAACTATGGCTACACCTTC
clone size: once; D gene: TRBD2; J gene: TRBJ2-7; V gene: TRBV27; CDR3 protein: CASQLAGGSYEQYF; CDR3 DNA: TGTGCCAGTCAACTAGCGGGAGGCTCCTACGAGCAGTACTTC
clone size: few; D gene: TRBD2; J gene: TRBJ2-3; V gene: TRBV6-5; CDR3 protein: CASRETSGRSDTQYF; CDR3 DNA: TGTGCCAGCAGGGAGACTAGCGGGAGATCAGATACGCAGTATTTT
clone size: .; D gene: TRBD1; J gene: TRBJ2-7; V gene: TRBV6-5; CDR3 protein: CASSYLTGAAEQYF; CDR3 DNA: TGTGCCAGCAGTTACCTTACAGGGGCCGCCGAGCAGTACTTC
clone size: .; D gene: .; J gene: TRBJ1-2; V gene: TRBV29-1; CDR3 protein: CSVVWGGGYTF; CDR3 DNA: TGCAGCGTTGTCTGGGGCGGAGGCTACACCTTC
clone size: .; D gene: TRBD2; J gene: TRBJ2-7; V gene: TRBV11-2; CDR3 protein: CASSPTSGSYEQYF; CDR3 DNA: TGTGCCAGCAGCCCGACTAGCGGGAGTTACGAGCAGTACTTC
clone size: once; D gene: .; J gene: TRBJ1-2; V gene: TRBV19; CDR3 protein: CASRDNSNYGYTF; CDR3 DNA: TGTGCCAGTAGGGACAACTCAAACTATGGCTACACCTTC
clone size: .; D gene: .; J gene: TRBJ2-5; V gene: TRBV5-1; CDR3 protein: CASSLGGTGSETQYF; CDR3 DNA: TGCGCCAGCAGCTTGGGGGGAACAGGGTCAGAGACCCAGTACTTC
clone size: .; D gene: TRBD2; J gene: TRBJ2-5; V gene: TRBV7-2; CDR3 protein: CASSGGLAERGTTQYF; CDR3 DNA: TGTGCCAGCAGCGGGGGACTAGCGGAGAGGGGGACGACCCAGTACTTC
clone size: .; D gene: TRBD1; J gene: TRBJ2-4; V gene: TRBV6-1; CDR3 protein: CASSGRDRQNIQYF; CDR3 DNA: TGTGCCAGCAGTGGCCGGGACAGACAAAACATTCAGTACTTC
clone size: .; D gene: .; J gene: TRBJ2-7; V gene: TRBV14; CDR3 protein: CASSHGGSSEQYF; CDR3 DNA: TGTGCCAGCTCCCACGGGGGTTCCTCCGAGCAGTACTTC
clone size: .; D gene: .; J gene: TRBJ2-1; V gene: TRBV19; CDR3 protein: CASSTGGYEQFF; CDR3 DNA: TGTGCCAGTAGTACTGGGGGGTATGAGCAGTTCTTC
clone size: few; D gene: .; J gene: TRBJ2-1; V gene: TRBV5-4; CDR3 protein: CASSFSSSYNEQFF; CDR3 DNA: TGTGCCAGCAGCTTTAGCTCCTCCTACAATGAGCAGTTCTTC
clone size: .; D gene: TRBD1; J gene: TRBJ1-6; V gene: TRBV10-3; CDR3 protein: CAISPDRAGDSPLHF; CDR3 DNA: TGTGCCATCAGTCCGGACAGGGCCGGCGATTCACCCCTCCACTTT
clone size: .; D gene: .; J gene: TRBJ1-3; V gene: TRBV28; CDR3 protein: CASSHYVGGVHTIYF; CDR3 DNA: TGTGCCAGCAGCCACTATGTGGGAGGGGTTCACACCATATATTTT
clone size: few; D gene: .; J gene: TRBJ2-3; V gene: TRBV29-1; CDR3 protein: CSAGPRADRTDTQYF; CDR3 DNA: TGCAGCGCAGGTCCCAGGGCCGACCGCACAGATACGCAGTATTTT
clone size: few; D gene: TRBD1; J gene: TRBJ2-3; V gene: TRBV5-4; CDR3 protein: CASSGQDGTDTQYF; CDR3 DNA: TGTGCCAGCAGCGGACAGGATGGCACAGATACGCAGTATTTT
clone size: .; D gene: .; J gene: TRBJ2-2; V gene: TRBV5-1; CDR3 protein: CASSLALSSTGELFF; CDR3 DNA: TGCGCCAGCAGCTTGGCTCTTAGTAGCACCGGGGAGCTGTTTTTT
clone size: .; D gene: TRBD1; J gene: TRBJ1-4; V gene: TRBV18; CDR3 protein: CASSAGQGQFF; CDR3 DNA: TGTGCCAGCTCAGCCGGACAGGGGCAGTTTTTT
clone size: .; D gene: TRBD2; J gene: TRBJ2-1; V gene: TRBV7-2; CDR3 protein: CASSYIAGALGDEQFF; CDR3 DNA: TGTGCCAGCAGTTATATAGCGGGAGCCCTCGGGGATGAGCAGTTCTTC
clone size: .; D gene: TRBD2; J gene: TRBJ2-7; V gene: TRBV27; CDR3 protein: CASSLSTPTSVSYEQYF; CDR3 DNA: TGTGCCAGCAGTTTATCGACCCCCACTAGCGTCTCCTACGAGCAGTACTTC
clone size: .; D gene: .; J gene: TRBJ1-5; V gene: TRBV21-1; CDR3 protein: CASSNRQGTSGNQPQHF; CDR3 DNA: TGTGCCAGCAGCAATCGACAGGGAACGTCGGGCAATCAGCCCCAGCATTTT
clone size: few; D gene: TRBD2; J gene: TRBJ2-6; V gene: TRBV19; CDR3 protein: CASSGTSGSGANVLTF; CDR3 DNA: TGTGCCAGTAGTGGGACTAGCGGCTCTGGGGCCAACGTCCTGACTTTC
clone size: .; D gene: TRBD1; J gene: TRBJ1-5; V gene: TRBV28; CDR3 protein: CASSTTGTGASRVINQPQHF; CDR3 DNA: TGTGCCAGCAGTACAACCGGGACAGGGGCTAGTCGTGTCATAAATCAGCCCCAGCATTTT
clone size: once; D gene: .; J gene: TRBJ2-7; V gene: TRBV11-2; CDR3 protein: CASSSLRWGGEQYF; CDR3 DNA: TGTGCCAGCAGCTCCCTTCGATGGGGAGGCGAGCAGTACTTC